The clone carrying this T cell receptor (beta chain) has at least ten counts. Its antigen is not identified. The sample is drawn from a study of early T cells in non-severe SARS-CoV-2 infection. Trimming took off 3 bases at V and 5 bases at J, with 8 bases between the two ends. The germline V gene encodes CDR1 SGHAT and CDR2 FQNNGV. CDR3 length: 13 residues. In TCRdb, the 5' RACE reads were re-called with MiXCR into one record per CDR3 protein. The sample has more than 65,000 distinct CDR3 sequences, approximately 4.6% seen once. Broader study findings: The VDJdb matching leaned toward anti-spike CD8 responses and overlooked private and CD4 specificities.

The material was whole blood, obtained at baseline. The chain employs TRBV11-2 and TRBJ2-1; D is tentatively TRBD1 or TRBD2 (5 bases each). The sequence was collected from an adult who was a healthcare worker with PCR-confirmed SARS-CoV-2 infection or an uninfected control (not recorded which). The donor label of this sample is uncertain. The CDR3 sequence is CASSLGPDNEQFF. For the CDR3, the DNA is TGTGCCAGCAGCTTGGGACCTGACAATGAGCAGTTCTTC.